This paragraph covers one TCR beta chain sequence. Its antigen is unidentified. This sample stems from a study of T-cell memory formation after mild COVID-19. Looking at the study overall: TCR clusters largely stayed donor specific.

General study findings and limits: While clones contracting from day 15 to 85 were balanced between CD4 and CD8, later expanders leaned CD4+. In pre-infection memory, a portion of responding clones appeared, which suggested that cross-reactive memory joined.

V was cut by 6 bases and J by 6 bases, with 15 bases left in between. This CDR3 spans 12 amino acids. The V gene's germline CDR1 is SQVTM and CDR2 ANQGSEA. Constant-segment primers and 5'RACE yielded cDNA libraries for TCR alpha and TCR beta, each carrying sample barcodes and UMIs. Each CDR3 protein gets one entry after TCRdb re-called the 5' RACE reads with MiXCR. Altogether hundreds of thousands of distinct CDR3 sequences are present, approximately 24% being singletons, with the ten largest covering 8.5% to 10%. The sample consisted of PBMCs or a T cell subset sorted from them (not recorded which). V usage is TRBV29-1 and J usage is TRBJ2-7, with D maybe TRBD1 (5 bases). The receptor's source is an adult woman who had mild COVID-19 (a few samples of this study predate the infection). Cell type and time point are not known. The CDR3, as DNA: TGCAGCGTCCAGCCAGGGCGGAGCGAGCAGTACTTC. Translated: CSVQPGRSEQYF.